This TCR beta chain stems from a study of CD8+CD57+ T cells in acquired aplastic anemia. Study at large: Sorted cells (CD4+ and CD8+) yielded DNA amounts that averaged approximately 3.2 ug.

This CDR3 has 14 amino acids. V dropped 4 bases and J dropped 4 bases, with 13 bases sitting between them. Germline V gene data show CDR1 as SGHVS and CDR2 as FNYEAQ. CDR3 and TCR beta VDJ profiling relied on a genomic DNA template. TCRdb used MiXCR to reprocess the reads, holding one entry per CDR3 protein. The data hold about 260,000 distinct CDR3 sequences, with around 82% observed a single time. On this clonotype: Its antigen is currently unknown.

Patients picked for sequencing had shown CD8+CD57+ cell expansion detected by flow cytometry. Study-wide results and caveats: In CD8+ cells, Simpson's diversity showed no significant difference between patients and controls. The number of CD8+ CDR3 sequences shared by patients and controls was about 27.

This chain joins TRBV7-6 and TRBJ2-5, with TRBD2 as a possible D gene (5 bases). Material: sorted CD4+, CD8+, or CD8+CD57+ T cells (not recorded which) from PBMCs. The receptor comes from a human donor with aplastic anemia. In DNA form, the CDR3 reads TGTGCCAGCAGCTCCTCTGAGGGCACAGAGACCCAGTACTTC. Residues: CASSSSEGTETQYF.